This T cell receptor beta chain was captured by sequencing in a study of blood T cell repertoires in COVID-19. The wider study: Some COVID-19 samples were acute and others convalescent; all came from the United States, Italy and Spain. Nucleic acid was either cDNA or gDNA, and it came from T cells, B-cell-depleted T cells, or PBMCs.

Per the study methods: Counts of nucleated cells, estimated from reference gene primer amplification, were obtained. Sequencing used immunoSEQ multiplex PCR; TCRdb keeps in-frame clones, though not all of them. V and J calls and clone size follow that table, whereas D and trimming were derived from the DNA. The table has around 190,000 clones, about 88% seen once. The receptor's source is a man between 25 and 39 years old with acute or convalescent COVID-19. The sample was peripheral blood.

As DNA, the CDR3 is TGTGCCAGCAGTTTAGTAACCCCCCGGGACAGGGGCGGATGGTATAGCAATCAGCCCCAGCATTTT. Encoded protein: CASSLVTPRDRGGWYSNQPQHF. V and J are TRBV28 and TRBJ1-5; 10 bases match TRBD1. This CDR3 has 22 residues. V was clipped by 2 bases and J by 0 bases; unmatched bases: 19. From germline, CDR1 is MDHEN and CDR2 SYDVKM. Using reference TRBV28 and TRBJ1-5 for the parts outside the CDR3, the full variable domain is DVKVTQSSRYLVKRTGEKVFLECVQDMDHENMFWYRQDPGLGLRLIYFSYDVKMKEKGDIPEGYSVSREKKERFSLILESASTNQTSMYLCASSLVTPRDRGGWYSNQPQHFGDGTRLSIL.